This TCR beta chain was observed in a study of shared clonotypes between healthy human individuals. At a deep level, the assay was run. Repertoires were generated with immunoSEQ multiplex PCR, while TCRdb's copy carries only in-frame clones and drops some. This table holds roughly 1,500,000 clones, 98% to 99% found once. The CDR3 is 15 amino acids. Unmatched junction bases numbered 7, after V lost 5 bases and J lost 4 bases. CDR1 and CDR2 (germline): SGHTA, FQGNSA. The chain links TRBV7-2 to TRBJ2-2, with TRBD1 matching 7 bases. The sample taken for sequencing was naive CD4+ T cells sorted from blood. Specified subset: CD45RA+ positively selected. This TCR derives from a man aged 25 to 40 in good health. As DNA, the CDR3 is TGTGCCAGCAGCCCCGACAGGGTCGGCACCGGGGAGCTGTTTTTT. It translates to CASSPDRVGTGELFF.